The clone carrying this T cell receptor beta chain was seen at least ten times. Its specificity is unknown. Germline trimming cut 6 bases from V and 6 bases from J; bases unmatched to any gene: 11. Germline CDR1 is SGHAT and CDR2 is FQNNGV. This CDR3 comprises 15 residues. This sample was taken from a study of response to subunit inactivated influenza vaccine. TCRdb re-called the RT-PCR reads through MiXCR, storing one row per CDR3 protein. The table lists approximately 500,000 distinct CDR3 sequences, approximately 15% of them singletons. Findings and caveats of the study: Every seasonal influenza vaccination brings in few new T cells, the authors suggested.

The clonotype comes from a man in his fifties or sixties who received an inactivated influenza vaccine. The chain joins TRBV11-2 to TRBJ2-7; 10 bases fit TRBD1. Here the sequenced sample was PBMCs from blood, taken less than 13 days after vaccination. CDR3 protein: CASRLIRDRGGEQYF. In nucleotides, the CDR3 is TGTGCCAGCAGGCTCATCCGGGACAGGGGAGGCGAGCAGTACTTC.